The clone carrying this T cell receptor (beta chain) was counted only a few times. The antigen is unknown. Using unique molecular identifiers, the investigators prepared the TCRbeta library. TCRdb ran MiXCR on the PCR reads and lists one entry per CDR3 protein. The sample consists of about 830,000 distinct CDR3 sequences, approximately 15% of them appearing once. This sample is part of a study of T-cell reconstitution after alpha-beta-depleted transplantation in children. Germline V gives CDR1 SGHTA, CDR2 FQGNSA. Deletions cut 4 bases from V and 0 bases from J, with 9 bases between. This CDR3 is 14 amino acids long. Study-wide results and caveats: There were reportedly several hundred expanded graft clones from which alpha-beta T cells came about two months after transplant. The study traced high day-60 TCRbeta diversity in some patients to surviving recipient T cells and thymic progenitors. Newly made T cells mostly supplied T-cell counts and diversity one year after transplant.

This clonotype was sampled from a male patient between 5 and 17 years old who had a stem cell transplant for acute lymphoblastic leukemia, so the T cells may come from the graft donor. The source material was PBMCs, mostly from graft donor cells, sampled 360 days after TCRalphabeta/CD19-depleted stem cell transplant. The rearrangement joins TRBV7-2 to TRBJ1-1; D gene uncertain. The CDR3 DNA follows: TGTGCCAGCAGCTACGGGATTTTGAACACTGAAGCTTTCTTT. Its protein product is CASSYGILNTEAFF.